The rows below give T cell receptor beta chains drawn from one sample of a study of blood T cells in healthy people across ages. Each CDR3 protein gets one entry after TCRdb re-called the 5' RACE reads with MiXCR. The sample has 1.5 million to 2 million distinct CDR3 sequences; around 42% are singletons. Sample: blood. These receptors came from a human donor in good health. The CDR3 runs from the conserved cysteine through the conserved F or W. A D gene is named only where the DNA matches it firmly. Size tells how often a clone was seen (once, few, many) or the class of an expanded clone, and some rows leave it out.

TRBJ2-7,TRBV27,NA,NA,TGTGCCAGCAGTCTCAGGGAGGCTAGCTCCTACGAGCAGTACTTC,CASSLREASSYEQYF
TRBJ2-5,TRBV12-3/TRBV12-4,few,TRBD2,TGTGCCAGCAGTCCAACCGAGCGGGGGGGCGAGACCCAGTACTTC,CASSPTERGGETQYF
TRBJ2-1,TRBV6-1,few,NA,TGTGCCAGCAGTGAAGCGCACAACTCCTACAATGAGCAGTTCTTC,CASSEAHNSYNEQFF
TRBJ1-2,TRBV3-1,NA,TRBD1,TGTGCCAGCAGCCAAGGATGGACAGGCGACTATGGCTACACCTTC,CASSQGWTGDYGYTF
TRBJ2-5,TRBV10-3,many,NA,TGTGCCATCAGTGAGTCCAATGAAGAGACCCAGTACTTC,CAISESNEETQYF
TRBJ2-1,TRBV20-1,NA,TRBD1,TGCAGTGCTAGAGAAGGGACAGGTAGCAATGAGCAGTTCTTC,CSAREGTGSNEQFF
TRBJ2-7,TRBV7-9,few,NA,TGTGCCAGCAGTTATAGGGGCAATCCGGGGGTTAGCTCCTACGAGCAGTACTTC,CASSYRGNPGVSSYEQYF
TRBJ1-2,TRBV7-2,few,NA,TGTGCCAGCAGCCTACTTTTCGCGCAGGGGTTTGCCTATGGCTACACCTTC,CASSLLFAQGFAYGYTF
TRBJ2-4,TRBV7-9,NA,TRBD1,TGTGCCAGCAGCTTAACCCGGGGACAGAAAAACATTCAGTACTTC,CASSLTRGQKNIQYF
TRBJ1-6,TRBV18,NA,TRBD1,TGTGCCAGCTCACCGAGCGACAGGGGTTCACCCCTCCACTTT,CASSPSDRGSPLHF
TRBJ2-3,TRBV4-2,NA,NA,TGTGCCGGCAGCCAGGAGGGAGGTTACCCCACAGATACGCAGTATTTT,CAGSQEGGYPTDTQYF
TRBJ2-1,TRBV29-1,NA,NA,TGCAGCGTTACAAAGGCAGGACGCTACTCCTACGAGCAGTTCTTC,CSVTKAGRYSYEQFF
TRBJ1-2,TRBV2,NA,NA,TGTGCCAGCTTAGAGCCGACAGGACACTATGGCTACACCTTC,CASLEPTGHYGYTF
TRBJ1-1,TRBV4-1,NA,NA,TGCGCCAGCAGCCAAGGAAGCACGGGGTTCATTAACACTGAAGCTTTCTTT,CASSQGSTGFINTEAFF
TRBJ2-5,TRBV9,NA,TRBD1,TGTGCCAGCAGCCCCCGACAGGGGATTCCCCAAGAGACCCAGTACTTC,CASSPRQGIPQETQYF
TRBJ2-7,TRBV9,NA,NA,TGTGCCAGCAGTATGGGGGATCCCATAACCTACGAGCAGTACTTC,CASSMGDPITYEQYF
TRBJ2-5,TRBV3-1,NA,TRBD1,TGTGCCAGCTCGGGACAGAAAAATACCCAGTACTTC,CASSGQKNTQYF
TRBJ2-3,TRBV12-3/TRBV12-4,NA,NA,TGTGCCAGCAGCCAATCCCCCTCCGGCAGAGGGGGTGGAGATACGCAGTATTTT,CASSQSPSGRGGGDTQYF
TRBJ2-3,TRBV12-5,NA,NA,TGTGCTAGTGGTTTGGTAAGAGGACGCACAGATACGCAGTATTTT,CASGLVRGRTDTQYF
TRBJ2-1,TRBV11-3,NA,TRBD2,TGTGCCGGCAGCCGACTAGCGGGGTTGTATGAGCAGTTCTTC,CAGSRLAGLYEQFF
TRBJ2-3,TRBV5-1,few,NA,TGCGCCAGCAGCTTGGTTATAGCCATTCGGGATACGCAGTATTTT,CASSLVIAIRDTQYF
TRBJ2-7,TRBV20-1,NA,NA,TGCAGTGCGGAATCAGGGGCCTCCTACGAGCAGTACTTC,CSAESGASYEQYF
TRBJ2-5,TRBV29-1,NA,TRBD1,TGCCGCGTTGGGACAGGGCAAGAGACCCAGTACTTC,CRVGTGQETQYF
TRBJ2-7,TRBV7-2,NA,NA,TGTGCCAGCAGCTTAGTCGGCAGGGCCAACGAGCAGTACTTC,CASSLVGRANEQYF
TRBJ2-7,TRBV10-3,NA,TRBD1,TGTGCCATCACCCCGACAGGGTTCTCCTACGAGCAGTACTTC,CAITPTGFSYEQYF
TRBJ1-5,TRBV6-1,NA,NA,TGTGCCAGCAGTGAGCGCCACGGCAATCAGCCCCAGCATTTT,CASSERHGNQPQHF
TRBJ2-5,TRBV7-2,NA,NA,TGTGCCAGCAGCCCAAACAGGGCTCCATATGAGTACTTC,CASSPNRAPYEYF
TRBJ2-5,TRBV11-3,NA,TRBD2,TGTGCCAGCAGCACTGTGGCGGGAGGAGGAGAGACCCAGTACTTC,CASSTVAGGGETQYF
TRBJ2-1,TRBV20-1,NA,TRBD2,TGCAGTGCTAGAGATAGGCGGGGGTTCTACAATGAGCAGTTCTTC,CSARDRRGFYNEQFF
TRBJ1-2,TRBV15,NA,NA,TGTGCCACCAGCAGAGATCCAAGGTCGAGCTACACCTTC,CATSRDPRSSYTF
TRBJ2-7,TRBV6-5,NA,TRBD2,TGTGCCAGCAGTTACGCGGGAGGAGGCTCCTACGAGCAGTACTTC,CASSYAGGGSYEQYF
TRBJ1-1,TRBV12-3/TRBV12-4,NA,NA,TGTGCCAGCAGTTTAATCGGGGAGGGAGAAGAAAATGAAGCTTTCTTT,CASSLIGEGEENEAFF
TRBJ2-3,TRBV12-3/TRBV12-4,NA,NA,TGTGCCAGCACTCTCGACGTCGATCGTACGCAGTATTTT,CASTLDVDRTQYF
TRBJ1-1,TRBV27,NA,NA,TGTGCCAGCAGCTGGGGGGGATTTAACACTGAAGCTTTCTTT,CASSWGGFNTEAFF
TRBJ2-7,TRBV10-2,NA,NA,TGCGCCAGCAGTGAGTCAGGGTTTAGCGAGCAGTACTTC,CASSESGFSEQYF
TRBJ2-5,TRBV4-3,NA,TRBD2,TGCGCCAGCAGCCAAGATCCTGCGGGGGTAAACCAAGAGACCCAGTACTTC,CASSQDPAGVNQETQYF
TRBJ2-3,TRBV11-2,NA,NA,TGTGCCAGCAGCCCCATCCCTGGGGGCACAGATACGCAGTATTTT,CASSPIPGGTDTQYF
TRBJ1-1,TRBV4-3,NA,NA,TGCGCCAGCAGCCAAGAGAGGTTGGTCACTGAAGCTTTCTTT,CASSQERLVTEAFF
TRBJ2-6,TRBV18,few,NA,TGTGCCAGCCCCCGGGGCAGGGCATCCGGGGCCAACGTCCTGACTTTC,CASPRGRASGANVLTF
TRBJ2-3,TRBV4-3,NA,NA,TGCGCCAGCAGCCAGACCATAACCGATACGCAGTATTTT,CASSQTITDTQYF
TRBJ2-1,TRBV10-3,once,NA,TGTGCCATCAGCGAGTCGAAAGGCAATGAGCAGTTCTTC,CAISESKGNEQFF
TRBJ2-6,TRBV27,many,TRBD1,TGTGCCAGCAGCTCCGGGACAGGGCTTTCTGGGGCCAACGTCCTGACTTTC,CASSSGTGLSGANVLTF
TRBJ2-4,TRBV28,NA,TRBD1,TGTGCCAGCAGTCCATCCGGGACAGGGGCCGTCGGGCAGTACTTC,CASSPSGTGAVGQYF
TRBJ2-7,TRBV3-1,few,TRBD1,TGTGCCAGCAGCCAAGGACAGGGGACCTTTCACGAGCAGTACTTC,CASSQGQGTFHEQYF
TRBJ1-4,TRBV5-1,few,NA,TGCGCCAGCAACGCCTTCGGCAATGAAAAACTGTTTTTT,CASNAFGNEKLFF
TRBJ2-7,TRBV7-9,NA,TRBD1,TGTGCCAGCAGCCTTACAGGGGGAGTAAACGAGCAGTACTTC,CASSLTGGVNEQYF
TRBJ1-1,TRBV7-2,once,TRBD1,TGTGCCAGCAGCCTTATTAGCTACCGGGACAGGGGGCTCAGAAACACTGAAGCTTTCTTT,CASSLISYRDRGLRNTEAFF
TRBJ2-1,TRBV6-6,NA,NA,TGTGCCAGCAGTTGGGGACTCGAGCAGTTCTTC,CASSWGLEQFF
TRBJ2-5,TRBV6-2/TRBV6-3,NA,TRBD1,TGTGCCAGTTCAACGATCAGGGGGCTGGGCCAAGAGACCCAGTACTTC,CASSTIRGLGQETQYF
TRBJ2-1,TRBV15,NA,NA,TGTGCCACCAGCAGTCGCGGACCAGCCCACGATGAGCAGTTCTTC,CATSSRGPAHDEQFF
TRBJ2-4,TRBV11-1,NA,TRBD1,TGTGCCAGCAGTCCAACCGGGACAGAGGGCCTTCTTCAGTACTTC,CASSPTGTEGLLQYF
TRBJ2-7,TRBV29-1,once,NA,TGCAGCGTTGAATCCCCATACAATGAGCAGTACTTC,CSVESPYNEQYF
TRBJ2-7,TRBV7-2,few,NA,TGTGCCAGCAGCTTAGGGATCCCACCTGCCGAGCAGTACTTC,CASSLGIPPAEQYF
TRBJ2-3,TRBV5-1,NA,TRBD2,TGCGCCAGCAGCTTGGACCGATCGGGGGGAGATACGCAGTATTTT,CASSLDRSGGDTQYF
TRBJ2-3,TRBV6-1,few,NA,TGTGCCAGCAGTATATTGCGGGCCCCCGAGGTCCCAGATACGCAGTATTTT,CASSILRAPEVPDTQYF
TRBJ1-5,TRBV30,NA,NA,TGTGCCTGGGCTATGGGTAGCAATCAGCTCCAGCATTTT,CAWAMGSNQLQHF